Below are 20 T cell receptor beta chains sequenced from a single sample in a study of blood T cell repertoires in COVID-19. Method: immunoSEQ multiplex PCR; TCRdb's copy keeps in-frame clones and lacks some. The repertoire has around 280,000 clones, roughly 85% of them found once; the top ten carry roughly 6.2%. Sequenced input: PBMCs or T cells enriched from blood (not recorded which). The receptors originated from a woman aged 35 to 49 who had recovered from COVID-19.

The genes are TRBV2 and TRBJ1-1, with 9 bases aligning to TRBD1. This CDR3 is built from 14 residues. CDR1 is SNHLY, CDR2 FYNNEI, per germline. Unmatched junction bases numbered 3, after V lost 6 bases and J lost 1 base. CDR3 DNA: TGTGCCAGCAGGGACAGGGGTCGGAACACTGAAGCTTTCTTT. This encodes CASRDRGRNTEAFF.

The chain joins TRBV19 to TRBJ1-1; a possible D gene is TRBD1 (5 bases). The germline V gene has CDR1 LNHDA and CDR2 SQIVND (reference sequence). This CDR3 region has 13 residues. Trimming took off 1 base at V and 9 bases at J, with 12 bases between the two ends. CDR3 protein: CASSIVRMGQAFF. The CDR3, as DNA: TGTGCCAGTAGTATAGTCCGGATGGGGCAAGCTTTCTTT.

This clone occurred a few times. The rearrangement uses TRBV27 and TRBJ2-2; D is uncertain. The CDR3 runs to 13 residues. Germline loops: CDR1 MNHEY, CDR2 SMNVEV (reference sequence). V dropped 5 bases and J dropped 6 bases, with 10 bases sitting between them. Here the CDR3 reads CASSLTVAGELFF. In nucleotides, the CDR3 is TGTGCCAGCAGTCTTACGGTGGCCGGGGAGCTGTTTTTT.

The chain combines TRBV7-2 with TRBJ2-3, with 7 bases identical to TRBD2. Trimming at V came to 3 bases and at J to 3 bases, leaving 6 bases not matched to a gene. The CDR3 spans 15 residues. Germline lookup yields CDR1 SGHTA and CDR2 FQGNSA. CDR3 loop: CASSFRGSLTDTQYF. CDR3 bases: TGTGCCAGCAGCTTCCGCGGGAGCCTTACAGATACGCAGTATTTT.

The chain uses TRBV19 and TRBJ2-5; 13 bases match TRBD2. The CDR3 is made up of 15 amino acids. Per the germline V gene, CDR1 is LNHDA and CDR2 is SQIVND (reference sequence). With 4 bases clipped from V and 4 bases from J, the junction kept 3 bases outside the gene matches. Here the CDR3 reads CASSTGTSGIETQYF. Here the CDR3 DNA reads TGTGCCAGTAGTACCGGGACTAGCGGGATAGAGACCCAGTACTTC.

This chain joins TRBV7-2 and TRBJ2-1; D is perhaps TRBD2 (6 bases). V lost 5 bases and J 9 bases, leaving 17 bases between the germline ends. The CDR3 is 14 residues long. Per germline, CDR1 SGHTA and CDR2 FQGNSA. The CDR3 sequence is CASSPSAGWPEQFF. In nucleotides, the CDR3 is TGTGCCAGCAGCCCCAGCGCGGGATGGCCTGAGCAGTTCTTC. Filled out from reference TRBV7-2 and TRBJ2-1, the complete variable domain reads GAGVSQSPSNKVTEKGKDVELRCDPISGHTALYWYRQSLGQGLEFLIYFQGNSAPDKSGLPSDRFSAERTGGSVSTLTIQRTQQEDSAVYLCASSPSAGWPEQFFGPGTRLTVL.

V usage is TRBV14 and J usage is TRBJ2-5, with 8 bases fitting TRBD1. This CDR3 is 15 amino acids long. V was pared by 0 bases and J by 5 bases, with 5 bases of the junction left unmatched. Germline V gene data show CDR1 as SGHDN and CDR2 as FVKESK. The DNA for the CDR3 is TGTGCCAGCAGCCAAGACAGGGGGCGTGGGGAGACCCAGTACTTC. It specifies CASSQDRGRGETQYF. The full variable domain, rest sourced from reference TRBV14 and TRBJ2-5, is EAGVTQFPSHSVIEKGQTVTLRCDPISGHDNLYWYRRVMGKEIKFLLHFVKESKQDESGMPNNRFLAERTGGTYSTLKVQPAELEDSGVYFCASSQDRGRGETQYFGPGTRLLVL.

J is TRBJ2-1 and V is TRBV18; D is unclear. V was clipped by 1 base and J by 5 bases, with 9 bases between them. There are 14 residues in the CDR3. Per the germline V gene, CDR1 is KGHSH and CDR2 is LQKENI. The CDR3 loop is CASSPQRINNEQFF. The CDR3 DNA reads TGTGCCAGCTCACCACAGAGGATCAACAATGAGCAGTTCTTC.

The chain is built from TRBV28 and TRBJ2-1, with D possibly matching TRBD2 (6 bases). Germline assignment: CDR1 MDHEN and CDR2 SYDVKM. V was shortened by 6 bases and J by 5 bases, with 20 bases between the two germline ends. CDR3 length: 16 amino acids. This chain's CDR3 is CASSLRWGLEHNEQFF. DNA of the CDR3: TGTGCCAGCAGCCTGAGGTGGGGACTGGAACACAATGAGCAGTTCTTC.

J is TRBJ2-7 and V is TRBV11-2, with D perhaps matching TRBD2 (5 bases). Per germline, CDR1 SGHAT and CDR2 FQNNGV. The CDR3 is made up of 17 amino acids. Trimming pared 2 bases from V and 5 bases from J, leaving 22 bases between. CDR3 DNA: TGTGCCAGCAGCTTAACCAGCGGAGTACCCTTTGGGAACGAGCAGTACTTC. Translating it yields CASSLTSGVPFGNEQYF.

With regard to this clone: Distinct nucleotide sequences in the sample also encode this CDR3. This sequence joins TRBV5-1 and TRBJ1-3; the D gene is possibly TRBD1 (5 bases). The CDR3 runs 14 residues. Germline loops: CDR1 SGHRS, CDR2 YFSETQ. Trimming pared 3 bases from V and 0 bases from J, leaving 7 bases between. DNA for the CDR3: TGCGCCAGCAGCTCCCAGGGCTCTGGAAACACCATATATTTT. Its protein product is CASSSQGSGNTIYF.

V usage is TRBV3-1 (or the pseudogene TRBV3-2) and J usage is TRBJ1-4, with D tentatively TRBD1 (5 bases). Trimming shortened V by 0 bases and J by 4 bases, and 18 bases separated the two germline ends. Germline V gene sequence: CDR1 LGHDT, CDR2 YNNKEL (reference sequence). The CDR3 sequence is 18 residues long. CDR3 DNA: TGTGCCAGCAGCCAAGATATAGGGGTCTCAGGGTTTAATGAAAAACTGTTTTTT. Translating it yields CASSQDIGVSGFNEKLFF.

This clone was seen once. The J gene is TRBJ2-5, the V gene TRBV7-3; D may be TRBD2 (8 bases). Trimming cost V 5 bases and J 4 bases, with 17 bases left between them. CDR1 and CDR2 (germline): SGHTA, FQGTGA. This CDR3 spans 15 amino acids. CDR3 amino acids: CASSPQGTSGETQYF. The CDR3 DNA follows: TGTGCCAGCAGCCCACAGGGGACTAGTGGAGAGACCCAGTACTTC.

Worth noting for this clone: Its ends do not fully match the called genes, so a read error is possible. The chain links TRBV7-7 to TRBJ2-7; 11 bases fit TRBD1. The CDR3 runs 15 residues. From germline, CDR1 is SSHAT and CDR2 FNYEAQ (reference sequence). CDR3: CASSLGTGGVYEQYF. The CDR3 nucleotides read TGTGCTAGCAGCTTGGGGACAGGGGGAGTCTACGAGCAGTACTTC.

This clone was found once. The chain employs TRBV28 and TRBJ2-7; no firm D call. V lost 8 bases and J lost 3, with 11 bases in between. CDR1 and CDR2 (germline): MDHEN, SYDVKM. This CDR3 has 12 amino acids. In DNA, the CDR3 is TGTGCCAGCCGTACCACAGACTACGAGCAGTACTTC. Amino acid sequence: CASRTTDYEQYF.

This CDR3 reads CASSLNLRAGETQYF. Written as DNA, the CDR3 is TGCGCCAGCAGCTTGAATCTGAGGGCTGGGGAGACCCAGTACTTC. The chain combines TRBV5-1 with TRBJ2-5, with D possibly matching TRBD2 (5 bases). V lost 1 base to trimming and J lost 5 bases, with 15 bases between them. Germline CDR1 reads SGHRS; CDR2 reads YFSETQ. The CDR3 covers 15 residues.

The chain links TRBV4-3 to TRBJ2-1; TRBD1 is a possible D gene (5 bases). The CDR3 is made up of 17 amino acids. Germline V gene sequence: CDR1 LGHNA, CDR2 YSLEER. V lost 0 bases and J lost 0, with 12 bases in between. CDR3 residues: CASSQDLGAGSYNEQFF. CDR3 bases: TGCGCCAGCAGCCAAGATCTTGGGGCAGGCTCCTACAATGAGCAGTTCTTC.

This sequence joins TRBV6-5 and TRBJ1-6, with a tentative D call TRBD1 (6 bases). The V and J ends lost 2 bases and 10 bases respectively, with 15 bases between them. Germline CDR1 is MNHEY and CDR2 is SVGAGI. The CDR3 length is 15 residues. The CDR3 spells CASSYLTGRGSPLHF. The CDR3 DNA follows: TGTGCCAGCAGTTACCTGACAGGTCGGGGATCACCCCTCCACTTT.

The chain links TRBV27 to TRBJ1-2, with 8 bases matching TRBD1. The CDR3 sequence is 14 residues long. With 5 bases clipped from V and 4 bases from J, the junction kept 6 bases outside the gene matches. Looked up from germline, CDR1 is MNHEY and CDR2 is SMNVEV (reference sequence). In DNA form, the CDR3 reads TGTGCCAGCAGTCGGACAGGGTCGGGCTATGGCTACACCTTC. Protein product: CASSRTGSGYGYTF.

The chain links TRBV3-1 (or the pseudogene TRBV3-2) to TRBJ2-1; 7 bases match TRBD1. The germline CDR1 and CDR2 sequences are LGHDT and YNNKEL (reference sequence). Trimming took 1 base from V and 3 from J; bases not matched to a gene: 6. The CDR3 runs 16 residues. The CDR3 sequence is CASSQGRTGRYNEQFF. Written as DNA, the CDR3 is TGTGCCAGCAGCCAAGGAAGGACAGGCCGCTACAATGAGCAGTTCTTC.